A selection of T cell receptor beta chains follows, all from one sample in a study of cytotoxic CD8 clonotypes in ibrutinib-treated CLL. Sequencing was performed with immunoSEQ multiplex PCR; in TCRdb, only in-frame clones are kept and a portion is missing. The sample shows roughly 330,000 clones, over 60% of them seen only once. The sequences come from PBMCs, collected after 36 months of ibrutinib treatment. The receptors derive from a human donor with chronic lymphocytic leukemia. The CDR3 runs from the conserved cysteine through the conserved F or W. D genes are given only for firm matches. Part of the rows lack a size; the others show once, few, many or a class for expanded clones.

D gene	V gene	J gene	clone size	CDR3 protein	CDR3 DNA
NA	TRBV28	TRBJ2-7	NA	CASRLSKPPGPQYEQYF	TGTGCCAGCAGACTCTCCAAGCCGCCGGGACCCCAATACGAGCAGTACTTC
NA	TRBV28	TRBJ1-2	NA	CASNQNPYGYTF	TGTGCCAGCAACCAAAACCCCTATGGCTACACCTTC
NA	TRBV29-1	TRBJ1-1	NA	CSVVVAGWGTEAFF	TGCAGCGTTGTCGTGGCAGGGTGGGGCACTGAAGCTTTCTTT
NA	TRBV18	TRBJ1-2	few	CASSPLTENYGYTF	TGTGCCAGCTCACCACTTACAGAAAACTATGGCTACACCTTC
TRBD1	TRBV2	TRBJ1-5	NA	CASSVSGQGGQPQHF	TGTGCCAGCAGTGTTTCGGGACAGGGCGGTCAGCCCCAGCATTTT
TRBD1	TRBV10-3	TRBJ2-7	NA	CAIAGTEAFGEQYF	TGTGCCATCGCCGGGACAGAGGCCTTCGGGGAGCAGTACTTC
NA	TRBV7-3	TRBJ1-2	few	CASSFYTF	TGTGCCAGCAGCTTTTACACCTTC
NA	TRBV11-1	TRBJ2-7	NA	CASSLVQGGEQYF	TGTGCCAGCAGCTTAGTCCAGGGAGGTGAGCAGTACTTC
NA	TRBV14	TRBJ1-6	few	CASSRSLPNNSPLHF	TGTGCCAGCTCACGGAGCCTACCGAATAATTCACCCCTCCACTTT
TRBD1	TRBV7-6	TRBJ1-6	NA	CASSLGQGYSPLHF	TGTGCCAGCAGCTTAGGACAGGGGTATTCACCCCTCCACTTT
NA	TRBV9	TRBJ1-1	NA	CASSTLGGMAEAFF	TGTGCCAGCAGCACTCTCGGGGGGATGGCTGAAGCTTTCTTT
NA	TRBV19	TRBJ1-5	NA	CASSKGPGANQPQHF	TGTGCCAGTAGTAAGGGACCGGGAGCAAATCAGCCCCAGCATTTT
NA	TRBV9	TRBJ2-6	once	CASSVGGSGANVLTF	TGTGCCAGCAGCGTCGGGGGATCTGGGGCCAACGTCCTGACTTTC
NA	TRBV4-1	TRBJ1-2	NA	CASSRAMGDDRTVVNGYTF	TGCGCCAGCAGCCGGGCTATGGGTGATGATCGGACAGTGGTTAATGGCTACACCTTC
NA	TRBV20-1	TRBJ2-5	NA	CSASSTETQYF	TGCAGTGCTAGCAGTACGGAGACCCAGTACTTC
TRBD2	TRBV28	TRBJ2-1	NA	CASTWGRITSGRNNEQFF	TGTGCCAGCACTTGGGGGCGGATAACTAGCGGGAGAAACAATGAGCAGTTCTTC
TRBD1	TRBV10-3	TRBJ1-5	few	CAISHGQDSNQPQHF	TGTGCCATCAGCCATGGACAGGATAGCAATCAGCCCCAGCATTTT
TRBD1	TRBV29-1	TRBJ1-2	NA	CSGHRGLGYGYTF	TGCAGCGGACACAGGGGGCTTGGCTATGGCTACACCTTC
NA	TRBV19	TRBJ2-1	NA	CASTPPLGGNEQFF	TGTGCCAGTACCCCACCTCTTGGCGGGAACGAGCAGTTCTTC
TRBD1	TRBV6-5	TRBJ1-2	NA	CASSYTDRGNYGYTF	TGTGCCAGCAGTTACACGGACAGGGGGAACTATGGCTACACCTTC